This T cell receptor (beta chain) was identified in a study of shared clonotypes between healthy human individuals. Study-wide findings and caveats: Non-shared clonotypes displayed generation probabilities falling below those of clonotypes present in all four donors. Generally, naive subsets (rather than memory subsets) showed larger estimated richness.

The CDR3 loop spans 15 amino acids. Between the trimmed V and J ends, which lost 3 bases and 3 bases, there was a span of 11 bases. CDR1 and CDR2 from the germline V gene are LNHNV and YYDKDF (reference sequence). Each sorted subset replicate got 200 ng genomic DNA, approximately 27,000 genomes. The repertoire was sequenced with immunoSEQ multiplex PCR; TCRdb's copy has only in-frame clones and lacks some. The sample shows more than 2,000,000 clones, just over 90% of them seen only once. On this clone: What it recognizes is unknown.

Nashville, Tennessee was home to all donors, who were Caucasian adults. The rearrangement joins TRBV15 to TRBJ1-4; TRBD1 is a possible D gene (6 bases). The receptor was isolated from a man younger than 35 in good health. Some clones in this sample may be carry-over from other donors' samples. Sequencing was done on a sample of naive CD4+ T cells from PBMCs. Subset here: CD45RA+ positively selected. CDR3 loop: CATSRMGGPNEKLFF. The CDR3, as DNA: TGTGCCACCAGCAGGATGGGGGGCCCTAATGAAAAACTGTTTTTT.